What follows are 28 T cell receptor beta chains derived from one specimen sequenced in a study of blood T cell repertoires in COVID-19. Sequencing used immunoSEQ multiplex PCR; TCRdb keeps in-frame clones, though not all of them. The table records 250,000 to 300,000 clones, approximately 83% of them present only once. Sequencing was performed on peripheral blood. The receptor source for this set is a woman in her 70s with acute or convalescent COVID-19.

CDR3 protein: CASTPGGNTQYF. DNA of the CDR3: TGTGCCAGCACCCCGGGGGGAAATACGCAGTATTTT. The genes are TRBV27 and TRBJ2-3; 7 positions match TRBD2. From germline, CDR1 is MNHEY and CDR2 SMNVEV (reference sequence). The trim removed 7 bases at V and 7 bases at J, leaving 5 bases unmatched. The CDR3 covers 12 residues.

The V and J genes are TRBV3-1 (or the pseudogene TRBV3-2) and TRBJ1-4, with D possibly being TRBD1 (5 bases). The germline gives CDR1 LGHDT, CDR2 YNNKEL (reference sequence). V lost 4 bases and J lost 10, with 19 bases in between. This CDR3 has 15 residues. The CDR3 reads CASSPGGLGGGKLFF. CDR3 sequence (DNA): TGTGCCAGCAGCCCCGGGGGATTGGGAGGCGGAAAACTGTTTTTT.

This clone was seen only once. The chain couples TRBV18 to TRBJ1-3; no clear D gene. Trimming removed 5 bases at V and 0 bases at J, with 20 bases between. The germline gives CDR1 KGHSH, CDR2 LQKENI. There are 18 residues in the CDR3. CDR3 sequence (DNA): TGTGCCAGCTCATTGGGTGTCCCCAGTGACTTCTCTGGAAACACCATATATTTT. It translates to CASSLGVPSDFSGNTIYF.

This chain connects TRBV6-1 to TRBJ1-4; D might be TRBD1 (6 bases). Germline values: CDR1 MNHNS, CDR2 SASEGT. This CDR3 has 16 amino acids. Trimming removed 1 base from V and 8 bases from J, with 17 bases in between. CDR3 sequence (DNA): TGTGCCAGCAGTGAAGGTTTCGTACAGGGTAGCGAAAAACTGTTTTTT. It specifies CASSEGFVQGSEKLFF.

In this sample, this clone turned up a few times. The chain employs TRBV3-1 (or the pseudogene TRBV3-2) and TRBJ2-2; D perhaps matches TRBD2 (5 bases). The V end was cut by 0 bases, the J end by 6 bases, with 5 bases between. Per the germline V gene, CDR1 is LGHDT and CDR2 is YNNKEL (reference sequence). The CDR3 loop spans 13 amino acids. The CDR3 protein is CASSQDGAGELFF. CDR3 nucleotides: TGTGCCAGCAGCCAAGACGGGGCCGGGGAGCTGTTTTTT.

J is TRBJ2-7 and V is TRBV19; 8 bases line up with TRBD2. V was clipped by 3 bases and J by 4 bases; unmatched bases: 5. The CDR3 is 14 residues long. Germline CDR1 is LNHDA and CDR2 is SQIVND (reference sequence). CDR3 bases: TGTGCCAGTAGTATGGCGGGGGGTCCTTACGAGCAGTACTTC. It specifies CASSMAGGPYEQYF.

The chain employs TRBV19 and TRBJ1-2, with 8 bases fitting TRBD1. Losses at the gene ends were 8 bases for V and 0 bases for J; bases not matched to a gene: 8. Germline V gene data show CDR1 as LNHDA and CDR2 as SQIVND (reference sequence). The CDR3 contains 15 residues. The CDR3 protein is CASETGEGANYGYTF. In DNA, the CDR3 is TGTGCCAGTGAGACAGGGGAAGGAGCTAACTATGGCTACACCTTC. The complete variable domain, with remaining parts taken from reference TRBV19 and TRBJ1-2, reads DGGITQSPKYLFRKEGQNVTLSCEQNLNHDAMYWYRQDPGQGLRLIYYSQIVNDFQKGDIAEGYSVSREKKESFPLTVTSAQKNPTAFYLCASETGEGANYGYTFGSGTRLTVV.

This clone has just one count. This sequence joins TRBV3-1 (or the pseudogene TRBV3-2) and TRBJ1-5; no definite D call. V gave up 5 bases and J gave up 3 bases, with 8 bases separating them. This CDR3 comprises 13 residues. In germline, CDR1 is LGHDT, CDR2 YNNKEL (reference sequence). The CDR3 region is CASSNGNNQPQHF. The CDR3 DNA reads TGTGCCAGCAGCAATGGCAACAATCAGCCCCAGCATTTT.

In its sample, this clone was seen once. The chain has TRBV5-1 and TRBJ2-1, with a possible D match to TRBD1 (6 bases). Per germline, CDR1 SGHRS and CDR2 YFSETQ. V was pared by 0 bases and J by 4 bases, with 11 bases between. This CDR3 is 15 amino acids long. For the CDR3, the DNA is TGCGCCAGCAGCTTGGGGGGGCGGCAGTACAATGAGCAGTTCTTC. It codes for CASSLGGRQYNEQFF.

The V gene is TRBV12-3 or TRBV12-4, the J gene TRBJ1-2; unclear D gene. Trimming pared 5 bases from V and 8 bases from J, leaving 15 bases between. CDR3 length: 13 amino acids. This chain's CDR3 is CASSLHKGGGYTF. The CDR3 DNA reads TGTGCCAGCAGTCTGCATAAGGGAGGCGGCTACACCTTC.

V usage is TRBV5-4 and J usage is TRBJ2-1; 7 bases map to TRBD1. The CDR3 is 15 amino acids. CDR1 SGHNT and CDR2 YYREEE come from the germline V gene (reference sequence). With 7 bases clipped from V and 0 bases from J, the junction kept 7 bases outside the gene matches. The CDR3 DNA reads as TGTGCCAGCTCCCCGGGACAGAGCTCCTACAATGAGCAGTTCTTC. This codes for CASSPGQSSYNEQFF.

The V gene is TRBV12-3 or TRBV12-4, the J gene TRBJ1-6, with TRBD1 identical over 7 bases. Unmatched junction bases numbered 2, after V lost 5 bases and J lost 7 bases. There are 13 residues in the CDR3. The CDR3 reads CASSGTANSPLHF. CDR3 DNA sequence: TGTGCCAGCAGTGGGACAGCCAATTCACCCCTCCACTTT.

V is TRBV6-2 or TRBV6-3 and J is TRBJ2-3, with TRBD1 identical over 8 bases. CDR3 size: 14 residues. Germline CDR1 is MNHEY and CDR2 is SVGEGT. Trimming cost V 6 bases and J 4 bases; bases outside gene matches: 6. In DNA, the CDR3 is TGTGCCAGCAGCTCTGACAGGGGCCCAGATACGCAGTATTTT. This sequence encodes CASSSDRGPDTQYF.

J is TRBJ1-1 and V is TRBV5-1; TRBD1 matches 7 bases. The CDR3 consists of 16 residues. Per germline, CDR1 SGHRS and CDR2 YFSETQ. J was trimmed by 0 bases and V by 4 bases; bases with no gene match: 9. The CDR3 nucleotides read TGCGCCAGCAGCCCAGTCGACAGGGACCTGAACACTGAAGCTTTCTTT. As protein: CASSPVDRDLNTEAFF.

The chain links TRBV3-1 (or the pseudogene TRBV3-2) to TRBJ2-1; 9 nucleotides align to TRBD1. With V trimmed by 0 bases and J by 8 bases, 5 bases remained unmatched. This CDR3 spans 15 amino acids. CDR1 LGHDT and CDR2 YNNKEL come from the germline V gene (reference sequence). The chain's CDR3 is CASSQDGTGWDEQFF. CDR3 sequence (DNA): TGTGCCAGCAGCCAAGACGGGACAGGGTGGGATGAGCAGTTCTTC.

The chain recombines TRBV5-5 with TRBJ1-1; 8 bases align to TRBD1. CDR3 length: 14 amino acids. Unmatched junction bases numbered 1, after V lost 3 bases and J lost 0 bases. CDR1 is SGHKS, CDR2 YYEKEE, per germline (reference sequence). CDR3 protein: CASSSTGVNTEAFF. The CDR3 DNA is TGTGCCAGCAGCTCGACAGGGGTGAACACTGAAGCTTTCTTT.

V is TRBV13 and J is TRBJ2-5; TRBD1 matches at 7 bases. Germline loops: CDR1 PRHDT, CDR2 FYEKMQ (reference sequence). The V and J ends lost 4 bases and 5 bases, in that order; junction bases with no gene match: 28. The CDR3 is 21 amino acids. CDR3 DNA: TGTGCCAGCAGCTCCGGAGATCTGGGTCTCCCAGGGGGTCTTTCCCTCGAGACCCAGTACTTC. Translated: CASSSGDLGLPGGLSLETQYF.

This sequence joins TRBV6-5 and TRBJ1-3; D is possibly TRBD1 (5 bases). CDR3 size: 11 residues. Germline V gives CDR1 MNHEY, CDR2 SVGAGI. V gave up 8 bases and J gave up 4 bases, with 6 bases separating them. CDR3 nucleotide sequence: TGTGCCAGCGGGGGGGGAAACACCATATATTTT. This codes for CASGGGNTIYF.

The chain couples TRBV3-1 (or the pseudogene TRBV3-2) to TRBJ2-1, with D possibly matching TRBD2 (6 bases). The germline CDR1 and CDR2 sequences are LGHDT and YNNKEL (reference sequence). V was clipped by 5 bases and J by 8 bases, with 13 bases between them. This CDR3 has 13 amino acids. CDR3 protein: CASSTGGAHEQFF. The CDR3, as DNA: TGTGCCAGCAGCACCGGGGGAGCGCATGAGCAGTTCTTC.

Here the CDR3 reads CASSGQGYQPQHF. The CDR3 DNA reads as TGTGCCAGCTCGGGACAGGGATATCAGCCCCAGCATTTT. The chain is built from TRBV19 and TRBJ1-5, with TRBD1 identical over 9 bases. The CDR3 is 13 residues long. Losses at the gene ends were 9 bases for V and 5 bases for J; bases not matched to a gene: 5. The germline V gene encodes CDR1 LNHDA and CDR2 SQIVND (reference sequence). The full variable domain, its missing parts supplied by reference TRBV19 and TRBJ1-5, is DGGITQSPKYLFRKEGQNVTLSCEQNLNHDAMYWYRQDPGQGLRLIYYSQIVNDFQKGDIAEGYSVSREKKESFPLTVTSAQKNPTAFYLCASSGQGYQPQHFGDGTRLSIL.

The chain is built from TRBV27 and TRBJ1-1; 7 bases map to TRBD1. CDR3 length equals 16 residues. CDR1 and CDR2 (germline): MNHEY, SMNVEV (reference sequence). V was clipped by 10 bases and J by 6 bases; unmatched bases: 20. CDR3: CATRGGRRGRVAEAFF. CDR3 bases: TGTGCCACCAGGGGGGGGCGGAGGGGAAGGGTTGCTGAAGCTTTCTTT.

This chain uses TRBV9 with TRBJ1-1; D is unresolved. CDR1 is SGDLS and CDR2 is YYNGEE in the germline V gene. CDR3 length: 15 amino acids. The germline V and J ends were trimmed by 2 bases and 1 base, with 12 bases remaining between them. The chain's CDR3 is CASSVWQAANTEAFF. Here the CDR3 DNA reads TGTGCCAGCAGCGTCTGGCAGGCAGCGAACACTGAAGCTTTCTTT. The full variable domain, rest sourced from reference TRBV9 and TRBJ1-1, is DSGVTQTPKHLITATGQRVTLRCSPRSGDLSVYWYQQSLDQGLQFLIQYYNGEERAKGNILERFSAQQFPDLHSELNLSSLELGDSALYFCASSVWQAANTEAFFGQGTRLTVV.

V and J are TRBV10-3 and TRBJ2-3, with 14 bases aligning to TRBD2. The CDR3 totals 16 residues. The V and J ends lost 4 bases and 3 bases, in that order; junction bases with no gene match: 3. The germline CDR1 and CDR2 sequences are ENHRY and SYGVKD. CDR3 bases: TGTGCCATCAGTGCCCGACTAGCGGGGGGGACAGATACGCAGTATTTT. This codes for CAISARLAGGTDTQYF.

This chain links TRBV6-4 with TRBJ2-2, with a weak D call TRBD1 (6 bases). Germline V CDR1 and CDR2: MRHNA, SNTAGT. Trimming removed 4 bases from V and 1 base from J, with 13 bases in between. There are 16 residues in the CDR3. CDR3 in DNA: TGTGCCAGCAGTGCGATGAGGACAGTGAACACCGGGGAGCTGTTTTTT. It yields the protein CASSAMRTVNTGELFF.

The V call is TRBV6-5, the J call TRBJ1-2; weak D call: TRBD1 (5 bases). The CDR3 has 12 amino acids. V gave up 7 bases and J gave up 3 bases, with 9 bases separating them. Germline V gene data show CDR1 as MNHEY and CDR2 as SVGAGI. For the CDR3, the DNA is TGTGCCAGCACAGGGAATTACTATGGCTACACCTTC. Amino acid sequence: CASTGNYYGYTF.

This sequence joins TRBV6-5 and TRBJ1-2; tentative D call: TRBD1 (6 bases). CDR3 length: 15 amino acids. The V end lost 0 bases, the J end lost 5 bases, and 13 bases lay between the germline ends. Germline V CDR1 and CDR2: MNHEY, SVGAGI. Here the CDR3 DNA reads TGTGCCAGCAGTTACTCCGCTAGGGGGACGTATGGCTACACCTTC. It codes for CASSYSARGTYGYTF.

The V call is TRBV15, the J call TRBJ1-3; D is perhaps TRBD1 (6 bases). This CDR3 is 13 amino acids long. Trimming took off 8 bases at V and 5 bases at J, with 13 bases between the two ends. Germline V CDR1 and CDR2: LNHNV, YYDKDF (reference sequence). CDR3: CATAQGPRNTIYF. The CDR3 DNA reads as TGTGCCACCGCCCAGGGGCCCAGAAACACCATATATTTT.

The chain carries TRBV6-2 or TRBV6-3 and TRBJ2-7; D is perhaps TRBD1 (5 bases). This CDR3 has 12 residues. In germline, CDR1 is MNHEY, CDR2 SVGEGT. V shed 5 bases and J shed 6 bases, with 11 bases lying between them. In DNA, the CDR3 is TGTGCCAGCAGTGGGCAGGGCGGCGAGCAGTACTTC. Translated, it gives CASSGQGGEQYF.